These 29 T cell receptor beta chains were sequenced from one sample in a study of blood T cell repertoires in COVID-19. The protocol was immunoSEQ multiplex PCR, while the TCRdb copy is restricted to in-frame clones and leaves out a portion. Of approximately 320,000 clones listed, 70% to 90% were seen once; the top ten hold more than 6%. Sequencing was carried out using peripheral blood. These TCRs come from a human donor in a cohort sampled during active COVID-19.

This clone was seen once. This chain links TRBV10-1 with TRBJ1-2; 7 bases fit TRBD1. Trimming cost V 5 bases and J 5 bases; bases outside gene matches: 11. The CDR3 covers 15 residues. The germline V gene has CDR1 WNHNN and CDR2 SYGVQD (reference sequence). CDR3 bases: TGCGCCAGCAGTTATGACAGGGAGGCGTTTTATGGCTACACCTTC. Encoded protein: CASSYDREAFYGYTF.

V usage is TRBV11-2 and J usage is TRBJ1-2; D is undetermined. The CDR3 loop spans 13 amino acids. Germline CDR1 and CDR2: SGHAT and FQNNGV. V was trimmed by 4 bases and J by 1 base, leaving 7 bases between them. CDR3 loop: CASSSLGNYGYTF. The CDR3 region has the DNA TGTGCCAGCAGCTCCCTCGGTAACTATGGCTACACCTTC.

The table lists this clone with a count of one. The chain couples TRBV2 to TRBJ1-1; TRBD1 is a possible D gene (6 bases). The V end was cut by 7 bases, the J end by 1 base, with 13 bases between. Germline V gene sequence: CDR1 SNHLY, CDR2 FYNNEI. This CDR3 contains 14 residues. CDR3 nucleotides: TGTGCCAGCATGCAGGGGCTTGGGAACACTGAAGCTTTCTTT. Its protein product is CASMQGLGNTEAFF.

This chain connects TRBV18 to TRBJ2-2, with D possibly matching TRBD2 (5 bases). The CDR3 has 15 amino acids. Germline CDR1 KGHSH, CDR2 LQKENI. Between the trimmed V and J ends, which lost 4 bases and 2 bases, there was a span of 11 bases. CDR3 bases: TGTGCCAGCTCACTCCGGACGGGAAACACCGGGGAGCTGTTTTTT. Translating it yields CASSLRTGNTGELFF. The full variable domain, rest sourced from reference TRBV18 and TRBJ2-2, is NAGVMQNPRHLVRRRGQEARLRCSPMKGHSHVYWYRQLPEEGLKFMVYLQKENIIDESGMPKERFSAEFPKEGPSILRIQQVVRGDSAAYFCASSLRTGNTGELFFGEGSRLTVL.

The rearrangement links TRBV18 to TRBJ1-4, with 9 bases fitting TRBD1. The length of the CDR3 is 15 residues. The germline V gene encodes CDR1 KGHSH and CDR2 LQKENI. Losses at the gene ends were 4 bases for V and 13 bases for J; bases not matched to a gene: 13. For the CDR3, the DNA is TGTGCCAGCTCACGCATCCCCGGGACAGGGTTTAGACTGTTTTTT. Its translation: CASSRIPGTGFRLFF.

The V call is TRBV9, the J call TRBJ1-1; D is undetermined. This CDR3 contains 13 residues. Trimming cost V 2 bases and J 6 bases, with 11 bases left between them. Germline assignment: CDR1 SGDLS and CDR2 YYNGEE. The CDR3 DNA follows: TGTGCCAGCAGCGTCTCGGCGGCGGCTGAAGCTTTCTTT. Translating it yields CASSVSAAAEAFF. The entire variable domain, with the rest obtained from reference TRBV9 and TRBJ1-1, is as follows: DSGVTQTPKHLITATGQRVTLRCSPRSGDLSVYWYQQSLDQGLQFLIQYYNGEERAKGNILERFSAQQFPDLHSELNLSSLELGDSALYFCASSVSAAAEAFFGQGTRLTVV.

The rearrangement links TRBV2 to TRBJ2-5; D gene uncertain. V dropped 4 bases and J dropped 5 bases, with 11 bases sitting between them. This CDR3 region has 13 residues. Germline CDR1 reads SNHLY; CDR2 reads FYNNEI. This chain's CDR3 is CASSVDRSETQYF. DNA of the CDR3: TGTGCCAGCAGTGTAGACCGGAGCGAGACCCAGTACTTC.

V and J are TRBV5-4 and TRBJ2-5; the D gene is possibly TRBD1 (6 bases). The CDR3 length is 12 residues. V was pared by 2 bases and J by 14 bases, with 16 bases between. Germline V gene sequence: CDR1 SGHNT, CDR2 YYREEE (reference sequence). CDR3 in DNA: TGTGCCAGCAGCTTTAATCGGGACACGATATACTTC. Protein sequence: CASSFNRDTIYF.

The chain uses TRBV9 and TRBJ2-1, with D uncertain. The CDR3 extends over 13 amino acids. The germline CDR1 and CDR2 sequences are SGDLS and YYNGEE. V lost 3 bases and J lost 7, with 11 bases in between. The CDR3 DNA follows: TGTGCCAGCAGCGGCGGTAGTGTGAATGAGCAGTTCTTC. It specifies CASSGGSVNEQFF.

With respect to this clone: Within the sample, other DNA sequences also encode this same CDR3. The genes are TRBV12-3 or TRBV12-4 and TRBJ1-1, with a weak D call TRBD1 (5 bases). The CDR3 contains 13 residues. With 6 bases removed from V and 4 bases from J, the gap between germline ends came to 12 bases. This chain's CDR3 is CASSLSGGTEAFF. DNA for the CDR3: TGTGCCAGCAGCCTTTCGGGGGGCACTGAAGCTTTCTTT.

Only a few counts were recorded for this clone. The chain employs TRBV23-1 and TRBJ1-2; perhaps TRBD1 as D (5 bases). TRBV23-1 counts as an open reading frame of uncertain function. Trimming took off 4 bases at V and 9 bases at J, with 18 bases between the two ends. This CDR3 comprises 14 residues. The CDR3 protein is CASSPCGDRGRYTF. Written as DNA, the CDR3 is TGCGCCAGCAGTCCCTGTGGAGATAGGGGTCGCTACACCTTC.

This rearrangement joins TRBV10-3 to TRBJ2-3; 7 nucleotides match TRBD2. V gave up 5 bases and J gave up 3 bases; unmatched junction bases: 8. The CDR3 runs 15 residues. Germline loops: CDR1 ENHRY, CDR2 SYGVKD. The CDR3: CAISPRGEGTDTQYF. The CDR3 DNA is TGTGCCATCAGTCCCCGGGGGGAAGGGACAGATACGCAGTATTTT.

The CDR3 is CSASSGEGGGYTF. The CDR3 region has the DNA TGCAGTGCTAGTTCAGGGGAAGGGGGTGGCTACACCTTC. The chain is built from TRBV20-1 and TRBJ1-2, with D perhaps matching TRBD1 (6 bases). Trimming took 3 bases from V and 7 from J, leaving 15 bases between them. CDR1 is DFQATT, CDR2 SNEGSKA, per germline (reference sequence). The CDR3 sequence is 13 residues long.

CDR3 sequence: CASSRRGIEQYF. The CDR3 DNA reads TGTGCCAGCAGCCGCAGGGGAATCGAGCAGTACTTC. This chain links TRBV11-2 with TRBJ2-7, with TRBD1 as a possible D gene (6 bases). V shed 5 bases and J shed 6 bases, with 11 bases lying between them. The CDR3 has 12 residues. Germline V gives CDR1 SGHAT, CDR2 FQNNGV.

This clone was observed once. The V gene is TRBV7-9, the J gene TRBJ2-5; 9 bases agree with TRBD1. The trim removed 5 bases at V and 5 bases at J, leaving 9 bases unmatched. CDR3 length: 15 amino acids. Germline values: CDR1 SEHNR, CDR2 FQNEAQ (reference sequence). For the CDR3, the DNA is TGTGCCAGCAGCCCTTTCCGGGACAGGGACGAGACCCAGTACTTC. Translation: CASSPFRDRDETQYF.

The chain recombines TRBV6-5 with TRBJ2-1; D is possibly TRBD2 (6 bases). CDR1 MNHEY and CDR2 SVGAGI come from the germline V gene. V was shortened by 2 bases and J by 5 bases, with 10 bases between the two germline ends. This CDR3 region has 14 residues. The CDR3 DNA reads as TGTGCCAGCAGTTACGCGGGACCCGACAATGAGCAGTTCTTC. Its protein is CASSYAGPDNEQFF.

The chain links TRBV30 to TRBJ1-1; D is unresolved. The V and J ends lost 5 bases and 1 base respectively, with 11 bases between them. The CDR3 spans 13 residues. Germline assignment: CDR1 GTSNPN and CDR2 SVGIG (reference sequence). The CDR3 here is CAWLKGGNTEAFF. CDR3 nucleotide sequence: TGTGCCTGGCTAAAGGGAGGGAACACTGAAGCTTTCTTT.

V usage is TRBV6-5 and J usage is TRBJ1-3, with D hard to call. Germline CDR1 and CDR2: MNHEY and SVGAGI. CDR3 length: 15 residues. The V end was cut by 0 bases, the J end by 2 bases, with 8 bases between. Here the CDR3 DNA reads TGTGCCAGCAGTTACTCCTATACCCCTGGAAACACCATATATTTT. It encodes CASSYSYTPGNTIYF.

This clone was observed a few times. This rearrangement joins TRBV5-1 to TRBJ2-7; D is uncertain. CDR3 length: 14 residues. V gave up 2 bases and J gave up 0 bases, with 9 bases separating them. Per the germline V gene, CDR1 is SGHRS and CDR2 is YFSETQ. The CDR3 reads CASSFSSYSYEQYF. The CDR3 coding sequence is TGCGCCAGCAGCTTTTCCAGTTACTCCTACGAGCAGTACTTC.

CDR3 sequence: CASSLIGSGVITDTQYF. The DNA for the CDR3 is TGTGCCAGCAGCTTAATAGGTAGCGGGGTGATCACAGATACGCAGTATTTT. The chain combines TRBV7-2 with TRBJ2-3, with 8 positions matching TRBD2. This CDR3 has 17 residues. Unmatched junction bases numbered 9, after V lost 2 bases and J lost 2 bases. CDR1 SGHTA and CDR2 FQGNSA come from the germline V gene.

The chain carries TRBV5-6 and TRBJ1-1; tentative D call: TRBD1 (5 bases). Trimming pared 0 bases from V and 6 bases from J, leaving 15 bases between. The CDR3 covers 15 residues. CDR1 is SGHDT and CDR2 is YYEEEE in the germline V gene. The CDR3 coding sequence is TGTGCCAGCAGCTTGGGGGTCACGGGACTTGCTGAAGCTTTCTTT. It yields the protein CASSLGVTGLAEAFF.

The J gene is TRBJ2-6, the V gene TRBV2; maybe TRBD1 (5 bases). Germline V lookup: CDR1 SNHLY, CDR2 FYNNEI. Trimming stripped 2 bases from V and 3 bases from J, with 11 bases between. This CDR3 contains 16 residues. The CDR3 sequence is CASSELREYGANVLTF. The DNA for the CDR3 is TGTGCCAGCAGTGAACTCAGGGAATATGGGGCCAACGTCCTGACTTTC.

This clone has only a few counts. This chain joins TRBV6-5 and TRBJ1-5, with a tentative D call TRBD1 (5 bases). The ends were cut back, 8 bases at V and 3 bases at J, with 17 bases in the middle. Germline assignment: CDR1 MNHEY and CDR2 SVGAGI. The CDR3 covers 15 residues. The CDR3 nucleotides read TGTGCCAGCGCCGGTGAAGGAGGGGCCAATCAGCCCCAGCATTTT. As protein: CASAGEGGANQPQHF.

This clone was seen a handful of times. The sample carries other DNA sequences with the same CDR3. The chain links TRBV19 to TRBJ2-7; D might be TRBD2 (5 bases). V shed 6 bases and J shed 0 bases, with 15 bases lying between them. CDR3 length equals 15 residues. Per germline, CDR1 LNHDA and CDR2 SQIVND (reference sequence). Written as DNA, the CDR3 is TGTGCCAGTAGCAGGACTGTCCTGAGCTCCTACGAGCAGTACTTC. It specifies CASSRTVLSSYEQYF. Drawing the rest from reference TRBV19 and TRBJ2-7, the complete variable domain is DGGITQSPKYLFRKEGQNVTLSCEQNLNHDAMYWYRQDPGQGLRLIYYSQIVNDFQKGDIAEGYSVSREKKESFPLTVTSAQKNPTAFYLCASSRTVLSSYEQYFGPGTRLTVT.

This clone was counted only a few times. The chain couples TRBV19 to TRBJ1-5; 8 bases line up with TRBD1. Germline V gene lookup returns CDR1 LNHDA and CDR2 SQIVND (reference sequence). The length of the CDR3 is 15 residues. J was trimmed by 3 bases and V by 6 bases; bases with no gene match: 7. CDR3: CASRHGTGNNQPQHF. The CDR3 nucleotides are TGTGCCAGTAGGCACGGGACAGGAAACAATCAGCCCCAGCATTTT.

The DNA of the CDR3 is TGTGCCAGCAGCTACGCCAGGGAAACCTACGAGCAGTACTTC. This codes for CASSYARETYEQYF. The chain employs TRBV11-2 and TRBJ2-7, with D possibly matching TRBD1 (5 bases). Germline assignment: CDR1 SGHAT and CDR2 FQNNGV. The CDR3 extends over 14 amino acids. V lost 4 bases and J 2 bases, leaving 12 bases between the germline ends.

The chain joins TRBV6-5 to TRBJ2-7; D is perhaps TRBD2 (5 bases). The CDR3 is made up of 14 amino acids. V lost 5 bases, J lost 3 bases, and 14 bases lay in between. Germline V lookup: CDR1 MNHEY, CDR2 SVGAGI. The CDR3 nucleotides are TGTGCCAGCAGTCAGGACTCGAAACGCTACGAGCAGTACTTC. This encodes CASSQDSKRYEQYF.

Points on this clone: This sample includes further DNA sequences coding for the same CDR3. The rearrangement uses TRBV19 and TRBJ2-3; the match to TRBD1 covers 12 bases. Per the germline V gene, CDR1 is LNHDA and CDR2 is SQIVND (reference sequence). J was trimmed by 6 bases and V by 3 bases; bases with no gene match: 4. The CDR3 totals 15 residues. CDR3 loop: CASSIGGQGADTQYF. CDR3 nucleotide sequence: TGTGCCAGTAGTATTGGGGGACAGGGGGCTGATACGCAGTATTTT.

J is TRBJ1-4 and V is TRBV25-1; 9 bases fit TRBD1. Germline lookup yields CDR1 MGHDK and CDR2 SYGVNS. The CDR3 is made up of 18 amino acids. The J segment lost 0 bases and the V segment lost 0 bases, leaving 5 bases of the junction unmatched. The CDR3 bases are TGTGCCAGCAGTGAATATAGGGACAGGGAAGCAACTAATGAAAAACTGTTTTTT. Residues: CASSEYRDREATNEKLFF.